The 18 T cell receptor beta chains in this list originate from one sample, sequenced in a study of shared clonotypes between healthy human individuals. The repertoire was sequenced with immunoSEQ multiplex PCR; TCRdb's copy has only in-frame clones and lacks some. This sample has about 1 million clones, with 75% to 80% found just once. Sample: memory CD4+ T cells from PBMCs. The sample's subset: CD45RA-negative fraction. These receptors originate from a man between 18 and 29 years old in good health. Some clones in this sample may be carry-over from other donors' samples.

The chain joins TRBV2 to TRBJ2-3; TRBD2 agrees at 13 bases. Germline V CDR1 and CDR2: SNHLY, FYNNEI. V shed 3 bases and J 3 bases; nucleotides not matched to a gene: 3. CDR3 length: 16 residues. The chain's CDR3 is CASSETSGRPTDTQYF. The CDR3 DNA sequence: TGTGCCAGCAGTGAGACTAGCGGGAGGCCGACAGATACGCAGTATTTT.

The chain combines TRBV11-2 with TRBJ2-5; the D is unclear. This CDR3 contains 10 residues. CDR1 is SGHAT, CDR2 FQNNGV, per germline. Trimming removed 4 bases at V and 5 bases at J, with 2 bases between. The CDR3 reads CASSSETQYF. CDR3 nucleotides: TGTGCCAGCAGCTCGGAGACCCAGTACTTC.

V is TRBV20-1 and J is TRBJ1-5; tentative D call: TRBD1 (5 bases). V was trimmed by 6 bases and J by 7 bases, leaving 10 bases between them. The CDR3 extends over 11 amino acids. CDR1 is DFQATT, CDR2 SNEGSKA, per germline (reference sequence). The CDR3 coding sequence is TGCAGTGCCGGGACCCGGCAGCCCCAGCATTTT. Amino acid sequence: CSAGTRQPQHF.

The chain links TRBV5-1 to TRBJ2-1; weak D call: TRBD2 (5 bases). This CDR3 has 11 residues. Between the trimmed V and J ends, which lost 3 bases and 9 bases, there was a span of 7 bases. Germline assignment: CDR1 SGHRS and CDR2 YFSETQ. The CDR3 region has the DNA TGCGCCAGCAGCTCGACTACTGAGCAGTTCTTC. It yields the protein CASSSTTEQFF.

This clone was detected only a few times. This chain connects TRBV11-2 to TRBJ1-3; D ambiguous. V was pared by 5 bases and J by 0 bases, with 11 bases between. This CDR3 contains 15 residues. The germline gives CDR1 SGHAT, CDR2 FQNNGV. CDR3 amino acids: CASSLQSFSGNTIYF. CDR3 in DNA: TGTGCCAGCAGCCTACAGTCTTTCTCTGGAAACACCATATATTTT.

V usage is TRBV30 and J usage is TRBJ2-2; D possibly corresponds to TRBD1 (5 bases). Germline V gene lookup returns CDR1 GTSNPN and CDR2 SVGIG (reference sequence). Trimming removed 1 base from V and 6 bases from J, with 12 bases in between. The CDR3 totals 14 residues. DNA for the CDR3: TGTGCCTGGAGTGGACAGTGGGTGGCCGGGGAGCTGTTTTTT. Translation: CAWSGQWVAGELFF.

The chain carries TRBV18 and TRBJ1-2, with a possible D match to TRBD1 (6 bases). The CDR3 has 13 residues. V gave up 4 bases and J gave up 3 bases, with 9 bases separating them. Germline CDR1 is KGHSH and CDR2 is LQKENI. The CDR3 DNA reads as TGTGCCAGCTCACGGGGGGCAGACTATGGCTACACCTTC. Amino acids: CASSRGADYGYTF. Supplemented by reference TRBV18 and TRBJ1-2, the full variable domain reads NAGVMQNPRHLVRRRGQEARLRCSPMKGHSHVYWYRQLPEEGLKFMVYLQKENIIDESGMPKERFSAEFPKEGPSILRIQQVVRGDSAAYFCASSRGADYGYTFGSGTRLTVV.

V is TRBV7-2 and J is TRBJ1-1; 10 nucleotides match TRBD1. The junction had 6 bases not matched to a gene; V was cut back by 5 bases and J by 3 bases. The CDR3 contains 15 residues. CDR1 and CDR2 from the germline V gene are SGHTA and FQGNSA. For the CDR3, the DNA is TGTGCCAGCAGCCCCCGACAGGGGGCCTACACTGAAGCTTTCTTT. It codes for CASSPRQGAYTEAFF. Using reference TRBV7-2 and TRBJ1-1 for the parts outside the CDR3, the full variable domain is GAGVSQSPSNKVTEKGKDVELRCDPISGHTALYWYRQSLGQGLEFLIYFQGNSAPDKSGLPSDRFSAERTGGSVSTLTIQRTQQEDSAVYLCASSPRQGAYTEAFFGQGTRLTVV.

V and J are TRBV7-9 and TRBJ1-4, with 7 bases that match TRBD1. Losses at the gene ends were 3 bases for V and 5 bases for J; bases not matched to a gene: 3. This CDR3 comprises 14 residues. The germline V gene encodes CDR1 SEHNR and CDR2 FQNEAQ (reference sequence). CDR3 nucleotide sequence: TGTGCCAGCAGCTTGGGACAGCCGAATGAAAAACTGTTTTTT. Amino acids: CASSLGQPNEKLFF.

This chain connects TRBV5-1 to TRBJ2-5; D perhaps matches TRBD2 (5 bases). The germline V gene has CDR1 SGHRS and CDR2 YFSETQ. The CDR3 is 14 residues long. The V gene lost 0 bases and the J gene lost 4 bases, with 10 bases spanning the gap. CDR3 nucleotide sequence: TGCGCCAGCAGCTTGGTGGCTAGCATAGAGACCCAGTACTTC. As protein: CASSLVASIETQYF.

CDR3 amino acids: CASSIGTSGADEQYF. CDR3 DNA sequence: TGTGCCAGTAGTATCGGGACTAGCGGTGCCGACGAGCAGTACTTC. The chain links TRBV19 to TRBJ2-7; 11 bases line up with TRBD2. The CDR3 runs to 15 residues. The junction had 6 bases not matched to a gene; V was cut back by 3 bases and J by 5 bases. The germline V gene has CDR1 LNHDA and CDR2 SQIVND (reference sequence).

V and J are TRBV28 and TRBJ2-5; TRBD1 agrees at 9 bases. CDR1 is MDHEN, CDR2 SYDVKM, per germline. The length of the CDR3 is 14 residues. V trimming: 5 bases; J trimming: 6 bases; junction bases outside the gene matches: 7. CDR3 amino acids: CASSTRTGAQTQYF. The CDR3 nucleotides are TGTGCCAGCAGTACCCGGACAGGGGCGCAGACCCAGTACTTC.

The genes are TRBV29-1 and TRBJ2-1, with 10 bases lining up with TRBD2. This CDR3 spans 16 amino acids. Germline loops: CDR1 SQVTM, CDR2 ANQGSEA. The J segment lost 8 bases and the V segment lost 3 bases, leaving 13 bases of the junction unmatched. CDR3 sequence: CSVDPLGLAGDYEQFF. In DNA form, the CDR3 reads TGCAGCGTTGACCCTCTGGGGCTAGCGGGAGACTATGAGCAGTTCTTC.

This chain uses TRBV28 with TRBJ2-1; D gene ambiguous. CDR1 MDHEN and CDR2 SYDVKM come from the germline V gene. V shed 6 bases and J shed 3 bases, with 12 bases lying between them. The CDR3 is made up of 14 amino acids. CDR3 nucleotide sequence: TGTGCCAGCAGCCCCGACGGGTACTACAATGAGCAGTTCTTC. Its translation: CASSPDGYYNEQFF.

The chain carries TRBV5-5 and TRBJ1-2; possible D gene TRBD1, 6 bases. Trimming left V 5 bases short and J 8 bases short, with 13 bases between. This CDR3 contains 12 residues. Germline CDR1 is SGHKS and CDR2 is YYEKEE (reference sequence). The CDR3 coding sequence is TGTGCCAGCAGTTCGGCCGGGGGCGGCTACACCTTC. Translating gives CASSSAGGGYTF.

V usage is TRBV5-4 and J usage is TRBJ2-5, with TRBD2 identical over 7 bases. Germline assignment: CDR1 SGHNT and CDR2 YYREEE (reference sequence). The CDR3 totals 16 residues. V was clipped by 0 bases and J by 2 bases; unmatched bases: 7. The CDR3 is CASSLALRAGQETQYF. In DNA, the CDR3 is TGTGCCAGCAGCTTGGCCCTTCGAGCGGGACAAGAGACCCAGTACTTC.

V is TRBV5-6 and J is TRBJ1-3; a weak D match, TRBD1 (5 bases). Germline lookup yields CDR1 SGHDT and CDR2 YYEEEE. Trimming removed 0 bases from V and 4 bases from J, with 8 bases in between. The length of the CDR3 is 14 residues. DNA for the CDR3: TGTGCCAGCAGCTTGGAGGGGCTCGGAAACACCATATATTTT. Translated, it gives CASSLEGLGNTIYF.

This clone was counted ten times or more. The chain carries TRBV2 and TRBJ2-3; D unclear. V dropped 6 bases and J dropped 2 bases, with 15 bases sitting between them. The CDR3 length is 15 residues. Germline values: CDR1 SNHLY, CDR2 FYNNEI. The CDR3 DNA follows: TGTGCCAGCAGGCTATCTACACTCTCCACAGATACGCAGTATTTT. It translates to CASRLSTLSTDTQYF.